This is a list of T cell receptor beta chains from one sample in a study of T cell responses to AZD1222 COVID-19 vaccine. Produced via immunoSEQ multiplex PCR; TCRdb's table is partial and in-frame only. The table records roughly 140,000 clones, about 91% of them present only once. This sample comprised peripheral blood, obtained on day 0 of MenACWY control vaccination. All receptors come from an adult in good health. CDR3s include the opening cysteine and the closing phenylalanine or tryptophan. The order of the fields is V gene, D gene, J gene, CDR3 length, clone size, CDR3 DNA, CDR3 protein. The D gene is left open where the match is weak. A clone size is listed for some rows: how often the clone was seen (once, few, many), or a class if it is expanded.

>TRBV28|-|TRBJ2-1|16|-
TGTGCCAGCAGTTTTACGGGGAAAGCCAACCTCAATGAGCAGTTCTTC
CASSFTGKANLNEQFF
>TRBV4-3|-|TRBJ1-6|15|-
TGCGCCAGCAGCCAAGATCGGACGGGTTCGACACCCCTCCACTTT
CASSQDRTGSTPLHF
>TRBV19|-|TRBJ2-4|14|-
TGTGCCAGTAGTAGAGGGGGTACGGGGAACATTCAGTACTTC
CASSRGGTGNIQYF
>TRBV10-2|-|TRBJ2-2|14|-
TGCGCCAGCATTCAACGCACGAACACCGGGGAGCTGTTTTTT
CASIQRTNTGELFF
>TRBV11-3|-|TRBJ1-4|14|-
TGTGCCAGCAGCAGGGGGGCAACTAATGAAAAACTGTTTTTT
CASSRGATNEKLFF
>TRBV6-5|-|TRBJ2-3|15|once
TGTGCCAGCTCGGGGCCCGACCCTTCCACAGATACGCAGTATTTT
CASSGPDPSTDTQYF
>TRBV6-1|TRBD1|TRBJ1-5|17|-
TGTGCCAGCAGTGGAGATCCCTTGACAGGGGACAATCAGCCCCAGCATTTT
CASSGDPLTGDNQPQHF
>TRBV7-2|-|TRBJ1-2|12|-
TGTGCCAGCAGCTTCGGGGTGTCTGGCTACACCTTC
CASSFGVSGYTF
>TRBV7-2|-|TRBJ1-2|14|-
TGTGCCAGCAGCTCGACCTGGCGGGGCTATGGCTACACCTTC
CASSSTWRGYGYTF
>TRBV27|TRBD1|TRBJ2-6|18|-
TGTGCCAGCAGTTTATTGGGACAGGGGGCGCCAGGGGCCAACGTCCTGACTTTC
CASSLLGQGAPGANVLTF
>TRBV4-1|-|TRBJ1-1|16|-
TGCGCCAGCAGTGTAACCGAGCGGGGCACGAACACTGAAGCTTTCTTT
CASSVTERGTNTEAFF
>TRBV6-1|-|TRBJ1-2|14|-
TGTGCCAGCAGTTTTCCGGGACCGGCCTATGGCTACACCTTC
CASSFPGPAYGYTF
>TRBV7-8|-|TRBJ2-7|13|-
TGTGCCAGCAGCTTAATGGCCTCGTACGAGCAGTACTTC
CASSLMASYEQYF
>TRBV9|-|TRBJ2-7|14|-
TGTGCCAGCAGCGCGGGGGTGCTCTCCTACGAGCAGTACTTC
CASSAGVLSYEQYF
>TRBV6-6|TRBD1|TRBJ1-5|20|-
TGTGCCAGCAGCGACGATGGGACAGGGGCCGCCGGGTGGGGCAATCAGCCCCAGCATTTT
CASSDDGTGAAGWGNQPQHF
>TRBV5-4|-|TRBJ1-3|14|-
TGTGCCAGCTCCCGGGGGGGCGTTGGAAACACCATATATTTT
CASSRGGVGNTIYF
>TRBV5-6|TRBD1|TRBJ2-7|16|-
TGTGCCAGCAGCTTTTCGCCGGGACAGGGGGCCTACGAGCAGTACTTC
CASSFSPGQGAYEQYF
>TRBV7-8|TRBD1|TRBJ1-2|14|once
TGTGCCAGCACCGCCGGGACAGTCAACTATGGCTACACCTTC
CASTAGTVNYGYTF
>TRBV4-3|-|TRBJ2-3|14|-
TGCGCCAGCAGCCAAGATATGGGGCTCCATACGCAGTATTTT
CASSQDMGLHTQYF
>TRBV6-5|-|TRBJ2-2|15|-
TGTGCCAGCAGGGGTACACTTTCGAACACCGGGGAGCTGTTTTTT
CASRGTLSNTGELFF
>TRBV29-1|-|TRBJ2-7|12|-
TGCAGCGTTGTGGGGGGTTCCTACGAGCAGTACTTC
CSVVGGSYEQYF
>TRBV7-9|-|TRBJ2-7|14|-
TGTGCCAGCAGCCCCTTCAACGGAGATGGCGAGCAGTACTTC
CASSPFNGDGEQYF
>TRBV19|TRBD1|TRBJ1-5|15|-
TGTGCCAGTAGTATTTACGGGACAGCATTTCAGCCCCAGCATTTT
CASSIYGTAFQPQHF
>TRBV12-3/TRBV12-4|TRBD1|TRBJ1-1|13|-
TGTGCCAGCGAGGACAGGGGAAACACTGAAGCTTTCTTT
CASEDRGNTEAFF
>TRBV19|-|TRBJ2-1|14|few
TGTGCCAGTAGTAAGTCCGCGGGATCGAATGAGCAGTTCTTC
CASSKSAGSNEQFF
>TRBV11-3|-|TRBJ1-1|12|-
TGTGCCAGCAGCTACCGGGCAGCTGAAGCTTTCTTT
CASSYRAAEAFF
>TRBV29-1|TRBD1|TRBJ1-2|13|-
TGCAGCGTGGGACAGGGGGAAAACTATGGCTACACCTTC
CSVGQGENYGYTF
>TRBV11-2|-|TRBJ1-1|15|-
TGTGCCAGCAGCTTAGGTTTTGGGGGGTACACTGAAGCTTTCTTT
CASSLGFGGYTEAFF
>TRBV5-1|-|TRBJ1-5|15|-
TGCGCCAGCAGCTTAGACGGGACGGTCGGTCAGCCCCAGCATTTT
CASSLDGTVGQPQHF
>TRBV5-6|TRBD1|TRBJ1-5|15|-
TGTGCCAGCAGCTTGCTGAGAGGGGGCACGCAGCCCCAGCATTTT
CASSLLRGGTQPQHF
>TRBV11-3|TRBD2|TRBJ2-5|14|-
TGTGCCAGCAGCTTAAGTAGCGGGGGAGAGACCCAGTACTTC
CASSLSSGGETQYF
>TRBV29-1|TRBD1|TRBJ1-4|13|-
TGCAGCGCCGAGACAGGGCTTAATGAAAAACTGTTTTTT
CSAETGLNEKLFF
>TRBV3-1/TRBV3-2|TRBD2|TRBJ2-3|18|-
TGTGCCAGCAGCCAAGGAATAGCGGGGGTTTCTAGCACAGATACGCAGTATTTT
CASSQGIAGVSSTDTQYF
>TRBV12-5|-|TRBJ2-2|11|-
TGTGCTAGTGTTTCCTGGGGGGAGCTGTTTTTT
CASVSWGELFF
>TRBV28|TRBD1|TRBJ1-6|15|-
TGTGCCAGCAGACCGCCACAGGGGATGCATTCACCCCTCCACTTT
CASRPPQGMHSPLHF
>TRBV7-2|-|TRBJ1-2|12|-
TGTGCCAGCAGCCCAACGGACCGTGGCTACACCTTC
CASSPTDRGYTF
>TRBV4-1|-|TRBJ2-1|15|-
TGCGCCAGCAGACATGAACCTACAGGTTACAATGAGCAGTTCTTC
CASRHEPTGYNEQFF
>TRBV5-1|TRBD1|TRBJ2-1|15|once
TGCGCCAGCAGCCTCCGGGACAGGGGGTCGGGTGAGCAGTTCTTC
CASSLRDRGSGEQFF
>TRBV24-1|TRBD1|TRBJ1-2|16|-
TGTGCCACCAGTGATAAATTCGGGGGACAGGGCTATGGCTACACCTTC
CATSDKFGGQGYGYTF
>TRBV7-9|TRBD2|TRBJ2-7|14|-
TGTGCCAGCAGCCACCCTCTAGCGGGCTACGAGCAGTACTTC
CASSHPLAGYEQYF
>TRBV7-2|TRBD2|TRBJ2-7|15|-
TGTGCCAGCAGCGTTTCACTAGCGGGGTCCTACGAGCAGTACTTC
CASSVSLAGSYEQYF
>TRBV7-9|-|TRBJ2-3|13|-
TGTGCCAGCAGCTTACGCGACACAGATACGCAGTATTTT
CASSLRDTDTQYF
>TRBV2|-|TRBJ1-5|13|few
TGTGCCAGCAGGAGGGACAGCAATCAGCCCCAGCATTTT
CASRRDSNQPQHF
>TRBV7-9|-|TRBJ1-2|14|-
TGTGCCAGCAGCTTAATTCCGGGTTCCTATGGCTACACCTTC
CASSLIPGSYGYTF
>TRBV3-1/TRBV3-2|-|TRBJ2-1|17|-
TGTGCCAGCAGCCAAGAAGCATACCGGGACCCCTACAATGAGCAGTTCTTC
CASSQEAYRDPYNEQFF
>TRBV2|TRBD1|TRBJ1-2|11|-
TGTGCCAGCAGACAGGGGATTGGCTACACCTTC
CASRQGIGYTF
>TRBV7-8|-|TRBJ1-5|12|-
TGTGCCAGTGCAGGTAGCAATCAGCCCCAGCATTTT
CASAGSNQPQHF
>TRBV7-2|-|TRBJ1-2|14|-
TGTGCCAGCAGCTCCCGACCGATTAACTATGGCTACACCTTC
CASSSRPINYGYTF